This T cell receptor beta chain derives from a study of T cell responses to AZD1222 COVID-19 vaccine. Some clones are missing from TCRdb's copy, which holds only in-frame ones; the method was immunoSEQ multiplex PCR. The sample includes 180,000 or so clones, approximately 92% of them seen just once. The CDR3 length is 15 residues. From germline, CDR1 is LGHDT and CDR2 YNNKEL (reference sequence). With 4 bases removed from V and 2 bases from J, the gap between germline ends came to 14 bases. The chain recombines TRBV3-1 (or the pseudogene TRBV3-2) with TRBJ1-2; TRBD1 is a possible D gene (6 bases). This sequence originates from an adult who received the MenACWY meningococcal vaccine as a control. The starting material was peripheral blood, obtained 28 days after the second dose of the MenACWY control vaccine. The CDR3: CASSRGQQENYGYTF. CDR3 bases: TGTGCCAGCAGCCGAGGACAGCAGGAAAACTATGGCTACACCTTC.